The 13 T cell receptor beta chains presented below share a single source sample, sequenced in a study of T cell responses to AZD1222 COVID-19 vaccine. TCRdb keeps only in-frame clones here, not all; method: immunoSEQ multiplex PCR. The data show about 130,000 clones, around 90% seen once. Sequencing used peripheral blood, obtained on day 0 of AZD1222 vaccination. These receptors originate from an adult in good health.

CDR3: CASSLVPYSNQPQHF. CDR3 in DNA: TGTGCCAGCAGTTTGGTTCCCTATAGCAATCAGCCCCAGCATTTT. The J gene is TRBJ1-5, the V gene TRBV27, with D hard to call. V lost 3 bases to trimming and J lost 0 bases, with 9 bases between them. Germline CDR1 and CDR2: MNHEY and SMNVEV (reference sequence). The CDR3 consists of 15 residues.

The V gene is TRBV7-9, the J gene TRBJ2-1, with 10 bases aligning to TRBD2. After removal of 2 bases from V and 9 bases from J, the junction contained 1 base not matched to a gene. The V gene's germline CDR1 is SEHNR and CDR2 FQNEAQ (reference sequence). The CDR3 extends over 13 amino acids. CDR3 in DNA: TGTGCCAGCAGCTTAATAGCGGGAGGTGAGCAGTTCTTC. Translated: CASSLIAGGEQFF.

V usage is TRBV6-2 or TRBV6-3 and J usage is TRBJ2-3; 7 bases are shared with TRBD2. The germline gives CDR1 MNHEY, CDR2 SVGEGT. The CDR3 is made up of 16 amino acids. Germline trimming cut 5 bases from V and 4 bases from J; bases unmatched to any gene: 12. The CDR3 loop reads CASSRGTRGDADTQYF. CDR3 bases: TGTGCCAGCAGTAGAGGGACCCGGGGGGACGCAGATACGCAGTATTTT.

This clone was observed once. The chain combines TRBV19 with TRBJ1-5; D is perhaps TRBD1 (6 bases). Germline V gives CDR1 LNHDA, CDR2 SQIVND (reference sequence). There are 17 residues in the CDR3. V was cut by 0 bases and J by 0 bases, with 12 bases left in between. The CDR3 DNA reads as TGTGCCAGTAGTATAGACTCGGGGGCGAATAGCAATCAGCCCCAGCATTTT. It yields the protein CASSIDSGANSNQPQHF.

This chain uses TRBV5-4 with TRBJ1-2, with D uncertain. This CDR3 is built from 15 residues. V dropped 4 bases and J dropped 8 bases, with 21 bases sitting between them. Germline CDR1 SGHNT, CDR2 YYREEE (reference sequence). DNA of the CDR3: TGTGCCAGCAGCCAACGAATGAACGTAATCGGGGGCTACACCTTC. This gives the protein CASSQRMNVIGGYTF. The full variable domain, its missing parts supplied by reference TRBV5-4 and TRBJ1-2, is ETGVTQSPTHLIKTRGQQVTLRCSSQSGHNTVSWYQQALGQGPQFIFQYYREEENGRGNFPPRFSGLQFPNYSSELNVNALELDDSALYLCASSQRMNVIGGYTFGSGTRLTVV.

This clone has only a few counts. V and J are TRBV12-3 or TRBV12-4 and TRBJ2-3; D perhaps matches TRBD2 (6 bases). V was clipped by 6 bases and J by 4 bases, with 8 bases between them. The CDR3 runs 12 residues. CDR3 sequence reads: CASRGLSDTQYF. The CDR3 DNA reads TGTGCCAGCAGGGGACTGTCAGATACGCAGTATTTT.

J is TRBJ2-7 and V is TRBV18; the D is unclear. The CDR3 runs 11 residues. From germline, CDR1 is KGHSH and CDR2 LQKENI. V was clipped by 0 bases and J by 7 bases, with 4 bases between them. CDR3 coding DNA: TGTGCCAGCTCACCACCCGGAGAGCAGTACTTC. Translated: CASSPPGEQYF.

This CDR3 reads CASSSGGPRGYTF. CDR3 coding DNA: TGTGCCAGCAGTTCTGGGGGGCCAAGGGGCTACACCTTC. The chain couples TRBV6-5 to TRBJ1-2; the D gene is possibly TRBD1 (6 bases). CDR1 is MNHEY, CDR2 SVGAGI, per germline. The CDR3 extends over 13 amino acids. V lost 4 bases and J 8 bases, leaving 14 bases between the germline ends.

The CDR3 loop reads CASSKIESSYEQYF. The CDR3 DNA is TGTGCCAGTTCCAAGATTGAAAGTTCCTACGAGCAGTACTTC. The J gene is TRBJ2-7, the V gene TRBV27, with unresolved D. The CDR3 sequence is 14 residues long. Trimming removed 9 bases at V and 1 base at J, with 16 bases between. In germline, CDR1 is MNHEY, CDR2 SMNVEV (reference sequence).

The V call is TRBV12-3 or TRBV12-4, the J call TRBJ2-7; 7 nucleotides match TRBD2. V was pared by 5 bases and J by 3 bases, with 1 base of the junction left unmatched. The length of the CDR3 is 12 residues. The CDR3 DNA follows: TGTGCCAGCAGTCCTAGCGGCTACGAGCAGTACTTC. Its translation is CASSPSGYEQYF.

This clone was seen just once. The J gene is TRBJ1-1, the V gene TRBV7-9; no clear D gene. CDR3 length: 16 amino acids. V dropped 1 base and J dropped 6 bases, with 18 bases sitting between them. CDR1 and CDR2 (germline): SEHNR, FQNEAQ (reference sequence). This CDR3 is CASSLELVGPGSEAFF. The CDR3, as DNA: TGTGCCAGCAGCTTAGAATTGGTAGGGCCCGGCTCTGAAGCTTTCTTT.

This chain joins TRBV7-9 and TRBJ1-5; D call uncertain. The germline V and J ends were trimmed by 1 base and 3 bases, with 16 bases remaining between them. From germline, CDR1 is SEHNR and CDR2 FQNEAQ (reference sequence). The CDR3 length is 17 residues. CDR3 nucleotides: TGTGCCAGCAGCTTAGGGAGGATGGGAGTGAACAATCAGCCCCAGCATTTT. It translates to CASSLGRMGVNNQPQHF.

This rearrangement joins TRBV2 to TRBJ1-2; D is unresolved. This CDR3 is 15 amino acids long. V was trimmed by 1 base and J by 0 bases, leaving 9 bases between them. Germline V CDR1 and CDR2: SNHLY, FYNNEI. The CDR3 sequence is CASSEGTSSNYGYTF. DNA for the CDR3: TGTGCCAGCAGTGAAGGGACGTCCTCTAACTATGGCTACACCTTC.